This T cell receptor (beta chain) was documented in a study of blood T cell repertoires in COVID-19. Profiling relied on immunoSEQ multiplex PCR, and the TCRdb table lists in-frame clones only, not all of them. Of 200,000 to 300,000 clones in the sample, about 89% are singletons; the top ten hold approximately 1.5%. The sequence came from a woman in her thirties or forties who had recovered from COVID-19. Sequencing was performed on peripheral blood.

CDR3 loop: CAGGQGASGANVLTF. The CDR3 bases are TGTGCCGGAGGACAGGGGGCATCTGGGGCCAACGTCCTGACTTTC. This chain connects TRBV18 to TRBJ2-6, with TRBD1 matching 11 bases. This CDR3 comprises 15 residues. The germline CDR1 and CDR2 sequences are KGHSH and LQKENI. Unmatched junction bases numbered 4, after V lost 11 bases and J lost 1 base.